The present T cell receptor (beta chain) was sequenced within a study of shared clonotypes between healthy human individuals. CDR3 length: 13 amino acids. Trimming took off 6 bases at V and 1 base at J, with 7 bases between the two ends. Looked up from germline, CDR1 is MDHEN and CDR2 is SYDVKM. Repertoires were generated with immunoSEQ multiplex PCR, while TCRdb's copy carries only in-frame clones and drops some. Of approximately 240,000 clones in the sample, approximately 65% were seen once. This chain joins TRBV28 and TRBJ2-1; D unclear. This clonotype was sampled from a man younger than 40 in good health. What was sequenced was memory CD4+ T cells sorted from blood. Documented subset: CD45RA-negative fraction. The CDR3 here is CASSPESYNEQFF. CDR3 in DNA: TGTGCCAGCAGCCCCGAGTCCTACAATGAGCAGTTCTTC.